The sequence of this T cell receptor (beta chain) was determined in a study of CD8 T cells in Susac syndrome. A quantity of roughly 0.5 to 1 ug RNA underwent reverse transcription using random hexamers. TCRdb itself ran the immunoSEQ multiplex PCR reads through MiXCR, one entry per CDR3 protein. The data show under 70,000 distinct CDR3 sequences, more than 85% seen once. V lost 1 base to trimming and J lost 2 bases, with 11 bases between them. This CDR3 contains 15 residues. Germline loops: CDR1 MNHNS, CDR2 SASEGT. Sequences were obtained from CD8+ T cells from PBMCs. This chain links TRBV6-1 with TRBJ2-5; D call uncertain. This TCR was sampled from a human donor with Susac syndrome. CDR3 amino acids: CASSEDSGQQETQYF. Here the CDR3 DNA reads TGTGCCAGCAGTGAAGACTCGGGTCAGCAAGAGACCCAGTACTTC.